These T cell receptor beta chains were read from a single sample in a study of cytomegalovirus exposure and HLA in healthy donors. Sequencing was performed with immunoSEQ multiplex PCR; in TCRdb, only in-frame clones are kept and a portion is missing. The sample has under 200,000 clones; about 77% are singletons. Source material: PBMCs. The receptor source for this set is a man between 60 and 75 years old in good health and CMV-seronegative. CDR3s include the opening cysteine and the closing phenylalanine or tryptophan. D genes are given only for firm matches. The size field is filled for only some rows; it gives once, few, many or a size class.

D gene,V gene,clone size,J gene,CDR3 protein,CDR3 DNA
-,TRBV6-6,once,TRBJ1-5,CASTPGSSGNQPQNF,TGTGCCAGCACCCCAGGATCCTCGGGGAATCAGCCCCAGAATTTT
-,TRBV4-1,-,TRBJ1-2,CASSSDLFINRANYGYPF,TGCGCCAGCAGCTCGGATCTTTTTATTAACAGGGCCAACTATGGCTACCCCTTC
-,TRBV4-3,-,TRBJ2-2,CASSQDLTGVMSGELFF,TGCGCCAGCAGCCAAGACCTAACGGGAGTAATGTCCGGGGAGCTGTTTTTT
TRBD1,TRBV16,-,TRBJ1-5,CASSQIGTGGNQPQHF,TGTGCCAGCAGCCAAATAGGTACAGGGGGCAACCAGCCCCAGCATTTT
TRBD2,TRBV27,-,TRBJ2-2,CASSFRMGLVNAGELFF,TGTGCCAGCAGTTTCCGGATGGGACTAGTGAACGCCGGGGAGCTGTTTTTT
TRBD1,TRBV7-2,-,TRBJ1-1,CASSSGGFGNTEAFF,TGTGCCAGCAGCTCAGGGGGATTTGGGAACACTGAAGCTTTCTTT
-,TRBV5-1,-,TRBJ1-6,CASSLTGSNSPLHF,TGCGCCAGCAGCTTGACGGGAAGTAATTCACCCCTCCACTTT
TRBD2,TRBV2,-,TRBJ2-2,CASTALAGGLAGELFF,TGTGCCAGCACCGCACTAGCGGGGGGGCTGGCCGGGGAGCTGTTTTTT
-,TRBV9,-,TRBJ2-2,CASSVAGSNTGELFF,TGTGCCAGCAGCGTAGCGGGATCGAACACCGGGGAGCTGTTTTTT
TRBD1,TRBV10-3,once,TRBJ2-2,CAISRSRGQGIGELFF,TGTGCCATCAGTAGATCCCGGGGACAGGGAATCGGGGAGCTGTTTTTT
-,TRBV10-2,-,TRBJ1-5,CASSEAARGNQPQHF,TGCGCCAGCAGTGAAGCAGCGAGGGGGAATCAGCCCCAGCATTTT
-,TRBV6-6,-,TRBJ2-5,CASRTGKETQYF,TGTGCCAGCAGAACAGGGAAGGAGACCCAGTACTTC
TRBD2,TRBV30,once,TRBJ2-7,CAWSAGLGYEQYF,TGTGCCTGGAGTGCGGGACTAGGGTACGAGCAGTACTTC